These T cell receptor beta chains were read from a single sample in a study of blood T cell repertoires in COVID-19. This table comes from immunoSEQ multiplex PCR, and its TCRdb copy is limited to in-frame clones, with some not included. The table shows 55,000 to 75,000 clones, with over 85% occurring only once. What was sequenced was peripheral blood. Source of these receptors: a man aged 55-75 years with acute or convalescent COVID-19. The CDR3 runs from the conserved cysteine through the conserved F or W. Fields, in order: D gene, V gene, J gene, clone size, CDR3 protein, CDR3 DNA. The D gene is left open where the match is weak. Clone size is given for some rows only: seen once, a few or many times, or a class if the clone is expanded.

d_gene: -; v_gene: TRBV19; j_gene: TRBJ1-3; abundance: -; CDR3aa: CASTPGGDSGNTIYF; CDR3nt: TGTGCCAGTACCCCCGGCGGAGACTCTGGAAACACCATATATTTT
d_gene: -; v_gene: TRBV27; j_gene: TRBJ1-1; abundance: -; CDR3aa: CASRTTAVTEAFF; CDR3nt: TGTGCCAGCAGAACGACTGCAGTCACTGAAGCTTTCTTT
d_gene: -; v_gene: TRBV19; j_gene: TRBJ1-4; abundance: -; CDR3aa: CASSSIGEKLFF; CDR3nt: TGTGCCAGTAGTTCTATTGGTGAAAAACTGTTTTTT
d_gene: -; v_gene: TRBV5-1; j_gene: TRBJ1-4; abundance: -; CDR3aa: CASSFGTANEKLFF; CDR3nt: TGCGCCAGCAGCTTTGGTACAGCTAATGAAAAACTGTTTTTT
d_gene: TRBD1; v_gene: TRBV6-5; j_gene: TRBJ1-2; abundance: once; CDR3aa: CASTGTGEDGYTF; CDR3nt: TGTGCCAGCACCGGGACAGGGGAAGATGGCTACACCTTC
d_gene: -; v_gene: TRBV6-5; j_gene: TRBJ2-2; abundance: -; CDR3aa: CASSYSDFRTGELFF; CDR3nt: TGTGCCAGCAGTTACTCGGACTTTCGCACCGGGGAGCTGTTTTTT
d_gene: -; v_gene: TRBV5-1; j_gene: TRBJ2-5; abundance: -; CDR3aa: CASSLGGIETQYF; CDR3nt: TGCGCCAGCAGCTTGGGAGGGATAGAGACCCAGTACTTC
d_gene: -; v_gene: TRBV3-1/TRBV3-2; j_gene: TRBJ1-6; abundance: -; CDR3aa: CASSQDLRTDYSSPLHF; CDR3nt: TGTGCCAGCAGCCAAGATCTTCGGACAGATTACAGTTCACCCCTCCACTTT
d_gene: -; v_gene: TRBV5-4; j_gene: TRBJ1-3; abundance: -; CDR3aa: CASSPGSSGNTIYF; CDR3nt: TGTGCCAGCAGCCCGGGGAGCTCTGGAAACACCATATATTTT
d_gene: -; v_gene: TRBV6-6; j_gene: TRBJ1-4; abundance: -; CDR3aa: CASSRGLPNEKLFF; CDR3nt: TGTGCCAGCAGTCGGGGACTGCCTAATGAAAAACTGTTTTTT
d_gene: -; v_gene: TRBV7-3; j_gene: TRBJ2-2; abundance: -; CDR3aa: CASSVGPRGELFF; CDR3nt: TGTGCCAGCAGCGTGGGCCCCCGCGGGGAGCTGTTTTTT
d_gene: -; v_gene: TRBV3-1/TRBV3-2; j_gene: TRBJ1-1; abundance: -; CDR3aa: CASSQGGVLSGAFF; CDR3nt: TGTGCCAGCAGCCAAGGGGGAGTTCTTTCGGGAGCTTTCTTT
d_gene: -; v_gene: TRBV3-1/TRBV3-2; j_gene: TRBJ1-2; abundance: -; CDR3aa: CASSRLGQGDYGYTF; CDR3nt: TGTGCCAGCAGCCGGCTCGGGCAGGGTGACTATGGCTACACCTTC
d_gene: -; v_gene: TRBV30; j_gene: TRBJ2-3; abundance: -; CDR3aa: CAWSIIGGGTDTQYF; CDR3nt: TGTGCCTGGAGTATAATAGGGGGGGGCACAGATACGCAGTATTTT
d_gene: -; v_gene: TRBV6-2/TRBV6-3; j_gene: TRBJ1-6; abundance: -; CDR3aa: CASSYGFRDSPLHF; CDR3nt: TGTGCCAGCAGTTACGGTTTCAGGGATTCACCCCTCCACTTT
d_gene: TRBD1; v_gene: TRBV18; j_gene: TRBJ1-1; abundance: -; CDR3aa: CASSPDRGATEAFF; CDR3nt: TGTGCCAGCTCGCCGGACAGGGGCGCCACTGAAGCTTTCTTT
d_gene: -; v_gene: TRBV29-1; j_gene: TRBJ2-4; abundance: -; CDR3aa: CSVEDRAGNIQYF; CDR3nt: TGCAGCGTTGAAGATCGGGCAGGGAACATTCAGTACTTC
d_gene: TRBD1; v_gene: TRBV9; j_gene: TRBJ1-6; abundance: -; CDR3aa: CASSATGGSDSPLHF; CDR3nt: TGTGCCAGCAGCGCGACAGGGGGCTCTGATTCACCCCTCCACTTT
d_gene: -; v_gene: TRBV29-1; j_gene: TRBJ2-7; abundance: -; CDR3aa: CSVGLYEQYF; CDR3nt: TGCAGCGTAGGACTTTACGAGCAGTACTTC
d_gene: TRBD1; v_gene: TRBV19; j_gene: TRBJ1-1; abundance: -; CDR3aa: CASSTRDRVTEAFF; CDR3nt: TGTGCCAGTAGTACAAGGGACAGGGTGACTGAAGCTTTCTTT
d_gene: -; v_gene: TRBV7-2; j_gene: TRBJ2-7; abundance: -; CDR3aa: CASSSGTIGLREQYF; CDR3nt: TGTGCCAGCAGCTCCGGGACAATCGGGCTACGCGAGCAGTACTTC
d_gene: -; v_gene: TRBV18; j_gene: TRBJ1-6; abundance: -; CDR3aa: CASSGDTNNSPLHF; CDR3nt: TGTGCCAGCTCAGGAGATACTAATAATTCACCCCTCCACTTT
d_gene: -; v_gene: TRBV15; j_gene: TRBJ1-6; abundance: -; CDR3aa: CATGGIRNNSPLHF; CDR3nt: TGTGCCACCGGGGGCATTCGGAATAATTCACCCCTCCACTTT
d_gene: TRBD2; v_gene: TRBV5-4; j_gene: TRBJ2-3; abundance: -; CDR3aa: CASSLPSGGADTQYF; CDR3nt: TGTGCCAGCAGCTTGCCTAGCGGGGGGGCGGATACGCAGTATTTT
d_gene: TRBD1; v_gene: TRBV7-4; j_gene: TRBJ1-2; abundance: -; CDR3aa: CASSMHRQGADYGYTF; CDR3nt: TGTGCCAGCAGCATGCACAGACAGGGGGCCGACTATGGCTACACCTTC
d_gene: -; v_gene: TRBV6-5; j_gene: TRBJ1-2; abundance: -; CDR3aa: CASTGTQSSYGYTF; CDR3nt: TGTGCCAGCACAGGGACACAATCCAGCTATGGCTACACCTTC
d_gene: -; v_gene: TRBV5-1; j_gene: TRBJ2-3; abundance: -; CDR3aa: CASSRTTGTPTDTQYF; CDR3nt: TGCGCCAGCAGCCGGACCACAGGGACCCCCACAGATACGCAGTATTTT
d_gene: -; v_gene: TRBV6-5; j_gene: TRBJ1-3; abundance: medium-sized; CDR3aa: CASRAGSGNTIYF; CDR3nt: TGTGCCAGCAGGGCAGGCTCTGGAAACACCATATATTTT
d_gene: TRBD1; v_gene: TRBV25-1; j_gene: TRBJ2-7; abundance: -; CDR3aa: CASSKGQGAYEQYF; CDR3nt: TGTGCCAGCAGTAAGGGACAGGGGGCATACGAGCAGTACTTC